This TCR beta chain was identified during a study of T cell repertoires in ileal Crohn's disease. Overall study: 35% were active smokers at surgery; median disease duration was around 7.9 years. Thiopurines (around twelve) or anti-TNF agents (approximately 19) were given postoperatively to about half.

Germline CDR1 is MNHEY and CDR2 is SMNVEV (reference sequence). V dropped 0 bases and J dropped 7 bases, with 12 bases sitting between them. CDR3 length: 14 amino acids. Regarding time point: proximal margin of the surgical specimen (macroscopically non-inflamed). Eligibility required adulthood, ileal or ileocolonic Crohn's disease and indicated ileocolonic resection. The assay was immunoSEQ multiplex PCR, and TCRdb's table has in-frame clones only and misses some. The table has under 7,500 clones, under 80% seen once. The chain joins TRBV27 to TRBJ1-2, with a possible D match to TRBD1 (5 bases). The receptor was isolated from an adult with Crohn's disease. Sample: ileal tissue. The CDR3 here is CASSLSMARGGYTF. CDR3 DNA: TGTGCCAGCAGTTTATCGATGGCGAGGGGTGGCTACACCTTC.